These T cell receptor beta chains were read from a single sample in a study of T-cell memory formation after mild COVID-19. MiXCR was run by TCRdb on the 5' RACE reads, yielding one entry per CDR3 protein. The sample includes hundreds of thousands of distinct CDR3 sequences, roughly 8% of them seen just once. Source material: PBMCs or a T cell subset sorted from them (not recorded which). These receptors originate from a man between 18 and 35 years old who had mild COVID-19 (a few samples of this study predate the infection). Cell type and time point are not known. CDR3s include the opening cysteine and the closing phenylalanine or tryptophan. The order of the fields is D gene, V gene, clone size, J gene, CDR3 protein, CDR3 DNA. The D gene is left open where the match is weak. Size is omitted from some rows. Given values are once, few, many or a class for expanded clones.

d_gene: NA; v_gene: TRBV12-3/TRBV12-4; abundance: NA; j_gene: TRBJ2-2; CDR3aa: CASSFNKNTGELFF; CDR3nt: TGTGCCAGCAGTTTTAATAAGAACACCGGGGAGCTGTTTTTT
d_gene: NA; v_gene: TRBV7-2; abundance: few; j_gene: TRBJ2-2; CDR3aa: CASSIQKYTGELFF; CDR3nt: TGTGCCAGCTCCATACAGAAATACACCGGGGAGCTGTTTTTT
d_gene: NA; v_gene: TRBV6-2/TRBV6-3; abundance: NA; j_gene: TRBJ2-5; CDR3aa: CASTQRGDQETQYF; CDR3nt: TGTGCCAGCACCCAAAGGGGTGATCAAGAGACCCAGTACTTC
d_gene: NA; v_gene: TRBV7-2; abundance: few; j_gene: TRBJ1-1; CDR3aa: CASIDYRANTEAFF; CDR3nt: TGTGCCAGCATCGACTACAGGGCGAACACTGAAGCTTTCTTT
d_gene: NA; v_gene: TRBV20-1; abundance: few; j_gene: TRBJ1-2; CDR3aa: CSATTAPYGYTF; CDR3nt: TGCAGTGCTACCACCGCGCCCTATGGCTACACCTTC
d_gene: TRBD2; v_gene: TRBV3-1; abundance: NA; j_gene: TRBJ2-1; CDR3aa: CASSPAGGPHEQFF; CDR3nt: TGTGCCAGCAGCCCGGCGGGGGGGCCTCATGAGCAGTTCTTC
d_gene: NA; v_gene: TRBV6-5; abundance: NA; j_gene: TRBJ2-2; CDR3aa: CASSYGSFGELFF; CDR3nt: TGTGCCAGCAGTTACGGCTCTTTCGGGGAGCTGTTTTTT
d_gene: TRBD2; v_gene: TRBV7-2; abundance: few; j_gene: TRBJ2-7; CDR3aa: CASSQSGLAASYEQYF; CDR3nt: TGTGCCAGCAGCCAGAGCGGACTAGCGGCCTCCTACGAGCAGTACTTC
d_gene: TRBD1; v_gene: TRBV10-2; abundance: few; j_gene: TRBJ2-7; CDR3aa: CASSVSDRGWDEQYF; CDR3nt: TGCGCCAGCAGTGTTTCGGACAGGGGGTGGGACGAGCAGTACTTC
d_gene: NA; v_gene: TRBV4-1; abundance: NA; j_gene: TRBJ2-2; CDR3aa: CASSHWQGTGELFF; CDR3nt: TGCGCCAGCAGCCATTGGCAGGGCACCGGGGAGCTGTTTTTT
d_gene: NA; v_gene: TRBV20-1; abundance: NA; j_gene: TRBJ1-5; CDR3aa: CSAREGETANQPQHF; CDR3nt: TGCAGTGCCAGAGAGGGGGAGACCGCTAATCAGCCCCAGCATTTT
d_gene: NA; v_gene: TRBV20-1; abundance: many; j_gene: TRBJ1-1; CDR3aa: CRARQGGQNTEAFF; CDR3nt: TGCCGAGCCCGGCAGGGTGGCCAGAACACTGAAGCTTTCTTT
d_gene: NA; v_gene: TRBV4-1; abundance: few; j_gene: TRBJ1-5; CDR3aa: CASSPQDNSNQPQHF; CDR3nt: TGCGCCAGCAGCCCGCAGGACAATAGCAATCAGCCCCAGCATTTT
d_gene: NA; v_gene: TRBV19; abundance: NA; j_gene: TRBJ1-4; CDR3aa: CASSQRGINEKLFF; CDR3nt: TGTGCCAGTAGTCAACGGGGGATTAATGAAAAACTGTTTTTT
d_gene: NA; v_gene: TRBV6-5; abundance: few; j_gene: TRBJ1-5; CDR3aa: CASKMAESGPQHF; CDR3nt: TGTGCCAGCAAAATGGCAGAGAGTGGGCCCCAGCATTTT
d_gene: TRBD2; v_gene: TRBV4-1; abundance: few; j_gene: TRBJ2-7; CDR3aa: CASSQEGSGGSSYEQYF; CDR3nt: TGCGCCAGCAGCCAAGAAGGCAGCGGGGGGTCGTCCTACGAGCAGTACTTC